This entry lists 22 T cell receptor beta chains sequenced from one sample in a study of cytomegalovirus exposure and HLA in healthy donors. Primers included in the PCR were 60 Vbeta and 13 Jbeta primers. TCRdb's copy holds only in-frame clones and misses some; the assay was immunoSEQ multiplex PCR. The table shows 80,000 to 130,000 clones, with about 74% occurring only once. The sequencing sample was made of PBMCs. The receptor set was obtained from a woman younger than 35 in good health and CMV-seropositive.

The V gene is TRBV6-1, the J gene TRBJ2-7, with 8 nucleotides matching TRBD1. With 7 bases clipped from V and 4 bases from J, the junction kept 6 bases outside the gene matches. The CDR3 loop spans 13 amino acids. CDR1 is MNHNS, CDR2 SASEGT, per germline. CDR3 DNA: TGTGCCAGCACCCAGGGGGCCCCATACGAGCAGTACTTC. Protein: CASTQGAPYEQYF.

The chain has TRBV6-1 and TRBJ2-7; no firm D call. Germline V lookup: CDR1 MNHNS, CDR2 SASEGT. The germline V and J ends were trimmed by 0 bases and 3 bases, with 18 bases remaining between them. The CDR3 consists of 17 residues. The CDR3 bases are TGTGCCAGCAGTGAAGCGAAGGTACAAGGCGGTTTCTACGAGCAGTACTTC. Translated: CASSEAKVQGGFYEQYF.

This chain joins TRBV5-1 and TRBJ2-6; no clear D. Germline V gene lookup returns CDR1 SGHRS and CDR2 YFSETQ. The V end lost 0 bases, the J end lost 4 bases, and 8 bases lay between the germline ends. The CDR3 covers 15 residues. This CDR3 is CASSLDSPGANVLTF. CDR3 nucleotide sequence: TGCGCCAGCAGCTTGGACTCCCCAGGGGCCAACGTCCTGACTTTC.

This chain links TRBV5-6 with TRBJ2-1; D is possibly TRBD2 (6 bases). Germline V gene data show CDR1 as SGHDT and CDR2 as YYEEEE. V lost 0 bases and J lost 2, with 18 bases in between. This CDR3 spans 18 amino acids. The CDR3 protein is CASSLALRRGNTYNEQFF. CDR3 nucleotide sequence: TGTGCCAGCAGCTTGGCCCTAAGGAGGGGTAATACCTACAATGAGCAGTTCTTC.

J is TRBJ2-4 and V is TRBV7-9, with D possibly matching TRBD2 (6 bases). This CDR3 contains 12 residues. Germline assignment: CDR1 SEHNR and CDR2 FQNEAQ (reference sequence). Deletions cut 5 bases from V and 6 bases from J, with 8 bases between. The CDR3 nucleotides read TGTGCCAGCAGCGAGGGAGGAAACATTCAGTACTTC. The encoded protein is CASSEGGNIQYF.

The rearrangement joins TRBV19 to TRBJ2-7, with TRBD1 matching 8 bases. CDR3 length: 15 residues. Trimming removed 5 bases from V and 4 bases from J; junction bases left unmatched: 10. Germline lookup yields CDR1 LNHDA and CDR2 SQIVND (reference sequence). The CDR3 DNA reads as TGTGCCAGTAGTGGTCCGAGGACAGGGATTTACGAGCAGTACTTC. Translating it yields CASSGPRTGIYEQYF.

This chain uses TRBV7-9 with TRBJ2-1, with a tentative D call TRBD2 (5 bases). The germline gives CDR1 SEHNR, CDR2 FQNEAQ (reference sequence). This CDR3 is built from 14 residues. V lost 8 bases and J lost 1, with 12 bases in between. Written as DNA, the CDR3 is TGTGCCAGCCCCCAGGAGGATTCCTACAATGAGCAGTTCTTC. Translated: CASPQEDSYNEQFF.

The rearrangement uses TRBV6-6 and TRBJ2-1; 7 bases map to TRBD1. The CDR3 extends over 16 amino acids. The V and J ends lost 2 bases and 2 bases, in that order; junction bases with no gene match: 6. From germline, CDR1 is MNHNY and CDR2 SVGAGI (reference sequence). The CDR3 DNA reads as TGTGCCAGCAGTTACACTACAGGGGCCCCCTACAATGAGCAGTTCTTC. Protein sequence: CASSYTTGAPYNEQFF.

The CDR3 coding sequence is TGTGCCAGCCGGGACTGGGATAGCAATCAGCCCCAGCATTTT. Translating it yields CASRDWDSNQPQHF. V usage is TRBV19 and J usage is TRBJ1-5; a possible D gene is TRBD1 (5 bases). The CDR3 runs to 14 residues. Germline CDR1 is LNHDA and CDR2 is SQIVND (reference sequence). V was clipped by 9 bases and J by 0 bases, with 12 bases between them.

This sequence joins TRBV19 and TRBJ1-5; D uncertain. V gave up 3 bases and J gave up 1 base, with 10 bases separating them. The CDR3 extends over 15 amino acids. Looked up from germline, CDR1 is LNHDA and CDR2 is SQIVND (reference sequence). CDR3 nucleotides: TGTGCCAGTAGTATGGGCCAGACCAGCAATCAGCCCCAGCATTTT. Translating gives CASSMGQTSNQPQHF.

J is TRBJ2-7 and V is TRBV28, with D maybe TRBD2 (6 bases). CDR1 and CDR2 (germline): MDHEN, SYDVKM. The V gene lost 3 bases and the J gene lost 4 bases, with 10 bases spanning the gap. CDR3 size: 13 residues. The CDR3, as DNA: TGTGCCAGCAGTTTTAGGACTATTTACGAGCAGTACTTC. It codes for CASSFRTIYEQYF.

J is TRBJ2-1 and V is TRBV29-1, with D perhaps matching TRBD2 (6 bases). V was trimmed by 7 bases and J by 0 bases, leaving 16 bases between them. The CDR3 is made up of 15 amino acids. Germline values: CDR1 SQVTM, CDR2 ANQGSEA. In DNA, the CDR3 is TGCAGCGCCCCGCGGTCCGGGAGCTCCTACAATGAGCAGTTCTTC. Amino acids: CSAPRSGSSYNEQFF.

The genes are TRBV2 and TRBJ1-2; D is uncertain. In germline, CDR1 is SNHLY, CDR2 FYNNEI. V lost 4 bases to trimming and J lost 0 bases, with 6 bases between them. The CDR3 contains 13 residues. The CDR3 loop reads CASSGQTNYGYTF. CDR3 coding DNA: TGTGCCAGCAGTGGGCAAACTAACTATGGCTACACCTTC.

This clone has a single count. The chain has TRBV5-1 and TRBJ2-6; 8 positions match TRBD1. Germline V gene data show CDR1 as SGHRS and CDR2 as YFSETQ. Unmatched junction bases numbered 20, after V lost 3 bases and J lost 9 bases. There are 19 residues in the CDR3. In DNA, the CDR3 is TGCGCCAGCAGCTACTGGACAGGGACCAGACATAGGCGGGACAACGTCCTGACTTTC. Translation: CASSYWTGTRHRRDNVLTF. Full variable domain (outside the CDR3, taken from reference TRBV5-1 and TRBJ2-6): KAGVTQTPRYLIKTRGQQVTLSCSPISGHRSVSWYQQTPGQGLQFLFEYFSETQRNKGNFPGRFSGRQFSNSRSEMNVSTLELGDSALYLCASSYWTGTRHRRDNVLTFGAGSRLTVL.

This sequence joins TRBV6-4 and TRBJ2-1; 10 bases match TRBD2. CDR1 and CDR2 (germline): MRHNA, SNTAGT. This CDR3 has 15 residues. The V gene end was trimmed by 0 bases and the J gene end by 9 bases; junction bases not matched to a gene: 5. The CDR3 bases are TGTGCCAGCAGTGACTCCTTAGCGGGAGGTGGTGAGCAGTTCTTC. This codes for CASSDSLAGGGEQFF.

There are a few counts of this clone. The chain combines TRBV30 with TRBJ2-2, with D possibly matching TRBD1 (6 bases). Looked up from germline, CDR1 is GTSNPN and CDR2 is SVGIG (reference sequence). This CDR3 is built from 14 residues. V lost 1 base, J lost 8 bases, and 14 bases lay in between. The CDR3 coding sequence is TGTGCCTGGAGTGGGACCCAGGGGCCGGGGGAGCTGTTTTTT. Translation gives CAWSGTQGPGELFF.

V is TRBV5-5 and J is TRBJ1-1; TRBD1 is a possible D gene (6 bases). Germline V gene data show CDR1 as SGHKS and CDR2 as YYEKEE (reference sequence). The V gene lost 1 base and the J gene lost 7 bases, with 14 bases spanning the gap. The CDR3 is made up of 14 amino acids. CDR3: CASSLYRELNEAFF. The CDR3 DNA reads as TGTGCCAGCAGCTTGTACAGGGAGCTGAATGAAGCTTTCTTT.

This clone occurred once. The CDR3 here is CASSPGRDSGNTIYF. The CDR3 nucleotides are TGTGCCAGCTCACCCGGGCGGGACTCTGGAAACACCATATATTTT. The chain combines TRBV18 with TRBJ1-3, with D hard to call. The CDR3 has 15 amino acids. Trimming cost V 3 bases and J 0 bases, with 9 bases left between them. The germline gives CDR1 KGHSH, CDR2 LQKENI.

This rearrangement joins TRBV18 to TRBJ2-7, with D maybe TRBD2 (6 bases). V lost 3 bases and J 6 bases, leaving 24 bases between the germline ends. Germline CDR1 and CDR2: KGHSH and LQKENI. The CDR3 has 17 amino acids. CDR3 in DNA: TGTGCCAGCTCACCTATGATGATGCCGGGAAGGGGAGGCGAGCAGTACTTC. Its protein product is CASSPMMMPGRGGEQYF.

The genes are TRBV11-1 and TRBJ2-7; tentatively, D is TRBD2 (6 bases). The V end was cut by 1 base, the J end by 2 bases, with 12 bases between. Germline CDR1 and CDR2: SGHAT and FQDESV (reference sequence). CDR3 length: 15 residues. The chain's CDR3 is CASSLGPGLAYEQYF. Written as DNA, the CDR3 is TGTGCCAGCAGCTTAGGACCGGGACTGGCCTACGAGCAGTACTTC.

This rearrangement joins TRBV4-1 to TRBJ2-3; weak D call: TRBD2 (6 bases). V gave up 4 bases and J gave up 4 bases, with 15 bases separating them. This CDR3 comprises 15 residues. CDR1 is MGHRA, CDR2 YSYEKL, per germline. CDR3 sequence (DNA): TGCGCCAGCAGCCTCTGGAGGGCTAGCGCAGATACGCAGTATTTT. Translating gives CASSLWRASADTQYF.

This clone was seen just once. V usage is TRBV4-3 and J usage is TRBJ2-1, with 8 bases lining up with TRBD2. V lost 0 bases and J lost 4; bases outside the gene matches: 5. CDR3 length: 16 amino acids. Germline loops: CDR1 LGHNA, CDR2 YSLEER. CDR3 in DNA: TGCGCCAGCAGCCAAGAGCGGGAGGTTTTATACAATGAGCAGTTCTTC. This gives the protein CASSQEREVLYNEQFF.